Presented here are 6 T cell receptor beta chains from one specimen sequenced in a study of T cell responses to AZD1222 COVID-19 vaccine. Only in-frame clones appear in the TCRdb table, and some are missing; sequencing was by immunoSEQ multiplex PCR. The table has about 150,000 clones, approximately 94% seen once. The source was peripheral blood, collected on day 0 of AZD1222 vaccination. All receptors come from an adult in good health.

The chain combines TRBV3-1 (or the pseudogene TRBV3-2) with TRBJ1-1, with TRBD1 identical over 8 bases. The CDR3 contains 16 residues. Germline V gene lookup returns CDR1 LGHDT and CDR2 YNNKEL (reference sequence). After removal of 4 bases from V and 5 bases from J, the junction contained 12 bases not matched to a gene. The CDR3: CASSPLFGQGGTEAFF. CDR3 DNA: TGTGCCAGCAGCCCCTTATTCGGACAGGGTGGGACTGAAGCTTTCTTT.

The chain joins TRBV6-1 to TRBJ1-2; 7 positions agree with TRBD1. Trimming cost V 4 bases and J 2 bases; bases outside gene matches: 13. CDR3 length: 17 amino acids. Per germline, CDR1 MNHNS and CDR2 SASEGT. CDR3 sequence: CASSVPGQPAPNYGYTF. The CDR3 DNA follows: TGTGCCAGCAGTGTCCCGGGACAGCCGGCTCCCAACTATGGCTACACCTTC.

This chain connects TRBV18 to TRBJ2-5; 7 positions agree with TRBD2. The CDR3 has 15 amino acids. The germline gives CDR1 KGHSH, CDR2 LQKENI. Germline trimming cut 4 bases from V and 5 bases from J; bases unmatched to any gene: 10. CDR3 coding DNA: TGTGCCAGCTCACTATGGACTAGTTGGTCGGAGACCCAGTACTTC. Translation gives CASSLWTSWSETQYF.

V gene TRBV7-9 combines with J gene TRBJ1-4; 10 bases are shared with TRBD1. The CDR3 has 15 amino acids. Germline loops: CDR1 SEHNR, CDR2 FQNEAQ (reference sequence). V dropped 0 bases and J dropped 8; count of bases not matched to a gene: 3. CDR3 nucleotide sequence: TGTGCCAGCAGCTTAGCCCGGACAGGGGGGGAAAAACTGTTTTTT. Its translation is CASSLARTGGEKLFF.

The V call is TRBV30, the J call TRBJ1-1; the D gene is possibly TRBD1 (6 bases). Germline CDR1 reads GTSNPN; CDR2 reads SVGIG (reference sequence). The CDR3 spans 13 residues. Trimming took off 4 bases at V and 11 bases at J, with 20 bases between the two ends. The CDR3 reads CAWIRGLPPGAFF. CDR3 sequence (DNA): TGTGCCTGGATCAGGGGCTTACCCCCTGGGGCTTTCTTT.

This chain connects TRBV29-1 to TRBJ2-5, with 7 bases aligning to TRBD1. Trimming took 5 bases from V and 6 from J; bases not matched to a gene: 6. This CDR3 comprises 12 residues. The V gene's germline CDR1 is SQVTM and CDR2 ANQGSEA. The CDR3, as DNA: TGCAGCGTTCCGGCAGGGGGAAAGACCCAGTACTTC. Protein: CSVPAGGKTQYF.